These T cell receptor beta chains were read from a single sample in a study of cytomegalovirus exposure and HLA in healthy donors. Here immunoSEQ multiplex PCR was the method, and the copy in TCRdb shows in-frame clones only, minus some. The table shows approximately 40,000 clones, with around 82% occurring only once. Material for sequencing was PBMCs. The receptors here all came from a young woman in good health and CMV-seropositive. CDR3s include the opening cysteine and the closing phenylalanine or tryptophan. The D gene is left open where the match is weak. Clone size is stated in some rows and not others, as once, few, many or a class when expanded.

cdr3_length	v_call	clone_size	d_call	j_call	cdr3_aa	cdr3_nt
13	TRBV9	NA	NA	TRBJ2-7	CASSVDSGYEQYF	TGTGCCAGCAGCGTAGACAGCGGCTACGAGCAGTACTTC
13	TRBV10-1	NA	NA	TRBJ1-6	CASRLTYNSPLHF	TGCGCCAGCAGACTAACCTATAATTCACCCCTCCACTTT
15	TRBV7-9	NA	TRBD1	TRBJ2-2	CSSRRGTGGLRELFF	TGTTCCAGCAGACGCGGGACAGGGGGCCTAAGGGAGCTGTTTTTT
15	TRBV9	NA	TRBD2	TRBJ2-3	CASSARGGPTDTQYF	TGTGCCAGCAGCGCCCGGGGGGGCCCCACAGATACGCAGTATTTT
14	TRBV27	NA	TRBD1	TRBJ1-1	CASRNHRGHTEAFF	TGTGCCAGCAGAAACCACAGGGGGCATACTGAAGCTTTCTTT
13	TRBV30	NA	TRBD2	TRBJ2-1	CAWSYGRMGGQFF	TGTGCCTGGAGTTACGGGAGGATGGGTGGGCAGTTCTTC
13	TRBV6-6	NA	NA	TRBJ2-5	CASCRAPQETQYF	TGTGCCAGCTGTCGCGCACCGCAAGAGACCCAGTACTTC
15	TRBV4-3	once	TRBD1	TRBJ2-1	CASSQGAGGWNEQFF	TGCGCCAGCAGCCAAGGTGCAGGGGGCTGGAATGAGCAGTTCTTC
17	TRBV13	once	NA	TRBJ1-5	CASSLKMGEATDQPQHF	TGTGCCAGCAGCTTAAAAATGGGTGAGGCGACCGATCAGCCCCAGCATTTT
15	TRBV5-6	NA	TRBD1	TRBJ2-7	CASSSVGTGGYEQYF	TGTGCCAGCAGCTCAGTCGGGACAGGGGGCTACGAGCAGTACTTC
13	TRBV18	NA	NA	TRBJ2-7	CASSPDRFREQYF	TGTGCCAGCTCACCCGACAGGTTTCGAGAGCAGTACTTC
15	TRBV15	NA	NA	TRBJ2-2	CATRAEGRVTGELFF	TGTGCCACCAGAGCGGAGGGAAGGGTCACCGGGGAGCTGTTTTTT
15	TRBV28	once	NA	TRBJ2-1	CASSPAARGYNEQFF	TGTGCCAGCAGTCCCGCCGCCCGGGGATACAATGAGCAGTTCTTC
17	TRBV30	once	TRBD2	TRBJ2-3	CAGVLLLAGDTPDTQYF	TGTGCCGGAGTACTTCTACTAGCGGGCGACACCCCAGATACGCAGTATTTT
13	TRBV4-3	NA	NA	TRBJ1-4	CASSQDGAGELFF	TGCGCCAGCAGCCAAGATGGGGCTGGGGAACTGTTTTTT
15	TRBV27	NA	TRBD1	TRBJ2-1	CASRRALGTGFEQFF	TGTGCCAGCAGACGAGCGTTGGGGACAGGGTTTGAGCAGTTCTTC
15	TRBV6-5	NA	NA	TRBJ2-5	CASSYQWSSQETQYF	TGTGCCAGCAGTTACCAGTGGAGCAGCCAAGAGACCCAGTACTTC
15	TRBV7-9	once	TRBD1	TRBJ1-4	CASSLVSGQNEKLFF	TGTGCCAGCAGCTTAGTATCGGGACAGAATGAAAAACTGTTTTTT
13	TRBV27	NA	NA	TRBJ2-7	CASSLRGAYEQYF	TGTGCCAGCAGTTTACGGGGGGCATACGAGCAGTACTTC
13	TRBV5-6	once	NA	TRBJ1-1	CASSPTGQGEAFF	TGTGCCAGCAGCCCCACAGGGCAGGGTGAAGCTTTCTTT
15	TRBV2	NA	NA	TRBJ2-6	CASHRSHSGANVLTF	TGTGCCAGCCACAGGTCCCACTCTGGGGCCAACGTCCTGACTTTC
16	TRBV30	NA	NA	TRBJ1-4	CAWSGGHLALDEKLFF	TGTGCCTGGAGTGGGGGACACCTTGCACTGGATGAAAAACTGTTTTTT
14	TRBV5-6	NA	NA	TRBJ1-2	CASSRQGINYGYTF	TGTGCCAGCAGCCGTCAGGGGATTAACTATGGCTACACCTTC
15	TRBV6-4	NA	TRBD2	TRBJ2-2	CASMGLAGETGELFF	TGTGCCAGCATGGGACTAGCGGGAGAAACCGGGGAGCTGTTTTTT
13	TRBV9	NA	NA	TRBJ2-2	CASSDNWGRELFF	TGTGCCAGCAGCGACAACTGGGGGCGCGAGCTGTTTTTT
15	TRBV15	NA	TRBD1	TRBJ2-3	CATSGTGGASDTQYF	TGTGCCACCAGCGGAACAGGGGGCGCATCAGATACGCAGTATTTT